This is a list of T cell receptor beta chains from one sample in a study of blood T cells in healthy people across ages. TCRdb redid the calling of the 5' RACE reads with MiXCR, one entry per CDR3 protein. The data show around 1,900,000 distinct CDR3 sequences, 30% to 40% seen once. Sample: blood. The receptors here all came from a human donor in good health. CDR3s include the opening cysteine and the closing phenylalanine or tryptophan. D genes are given only for firm matches. Clone size is shown for a subset of rows, as once, few, many or a class of expanded clone.

CDR3nt: TGTGCCATCAGTGTAGGCAGGGGGGCTTACAATGAGCAGTTCTTC
CDR3aa: CAISVGRGAYNEQFF
v_gene: TRBV10-3
abundance: NA
d_gene: NA
j_gene: TRBJ2-1

CDR3nt: TGTGCCAGCAGCTTATTGGGAGTAGTCGATGAGCAGTTCTTC
CDR3aa: CASSLLGVVDEQFF
v_gene: TRBV7-2
abundance: few
d_gene: NA
j_gene: TRBJ2-1

CDR3nt: TGTGCCAGCCACCGTGGGGGGGCCGGCAATCAGCCCCAGCATTTT
CDR3aa: CASHRGGAGNQPQHF
v_gene: TRBV19
abundance: NA
d_gene: NA
j_gene: TRBJ1-5

CDR3nt: TGCAGCGTTCACCTTAGAATCTCTGGGGCCAACGTCCTGACTTTC
CDR3aa: CSVHLRISGANVLTF
v_gene: TRBV29-1
abundance: many
d_gene: NA
j_gene: TRBJ2-6

CDR3nt: TGTGCCAGCAGTTACCTTATTAAAGGCACTGAAGCTTTCTTT
CDR3aa: CASSYLIKGTEAFF
v_gene: TRBV6-6
abundance: few
d_gene: NA
j_gene: TRBJ1-1

CDR3nt: TGTGCCAGCAGTCAGACAGCCGGCTCCTACGAGCAGTACTTC
CDR3aa: CASSQTAGSYEQYF
v_gene: TRBV11-2
abundance: NA
d_gene: NA
j_gene: TRBJ2-7

CDR3nt: TGCAGTGCTGGGCGGGACGGAGGGGGACCCCAGCATTTT
CDR3aa: CSAGRDGGGPQHF
v_gene: TRBV20-1
abundance: NA
d_gene: NA
j_gene: TRBJ1-5

CDR3nt: TGTGCCATCAGTGAGCTAGCGGGAGGTGTCAATGAGCAGTTCTTC
CDR3aa: CAISELAGGVNEQFF
v_gene: TRBV10-3
abundance: NA
d_gene: TRBD2
j_gene: TRBJ2-1

CDR3nt: TGTGCCAGCAGCTTAAGGGCAGGGTGGGGTGAGCAGTTCTTC
CDR3aa: CASSLRAGWGEQFF
v_gene: TRBV7-3
abundance: few
d_gene: NA
j_gene: TRBJ2-1

CDR3nt: TGCGCCAGCAGCCAAGATCTCGGTCGCTCTTATGGCTACACCTTC
CDR3aa: CASSQDLGRSYGYTF
v_gene: TRBV4-3
abundance: few
d_gene: NA
j_gene: TRBJ1-2

CDR3nt: TGTGCCAGCAGTGAAGTAGGGCCATACTACGAGCAGTACTTC
CDR3aa: CASSEVGPYYEQYF
v_gene: TRBV2
abundance: NA
d_gene: NA
j_gene: TRBJ2-7

CDR3nt: TGCGCCAGCAGTCCAACTCTTTACGGACAGGGGGAAGAGACCCAGTACTTC
CDR3aa: CASSPTLYGQGEETQYF
v_gene: TRBV4-3
abundance: NA
d_gene: TRBD1
j_gene: TRBJ2-5

CDR3nt: TGTGCCAGCAGGCCCGTTGGGGGGGGCACTGAAGCTTTCTTT
CDR3aa: CASRPVGGGTEAFF
v_gene: TRBV6-1
abundance: NA
d_gene: NA
j_gene: TRBJ1-1

CDR3nt: TGCAGTGCTGGACAGGGACAGGGGGGGAATGAGCAGTTCTTC
CDR3aa: CSAGQGQGGNEQFF
v_gene: TRBV20-1
abundance: few
d_gene: TRBD1
j_gene: TRBJ2-1

CDR3nt: TGCAGTGCTATGACAGGTTACGGCTATGGCTACACCTTC
CDR3aa: CSAMTGYGYGYTF
v_gene: TRBV20-1
abundance: few
d_gene: NA
j_gene: TRBJ1-2

CDR3nt: TGTGCCAGCAATCCGGTGGGGTCACCGAGCTCCTACGAGCAGTACTTC
CDR3aa: CASNPVGSPSSYEQYF
v_gene: TRBV6-5
abundance: few
d_gene: NA
j_gene: TRBJ2-7

CDR3nt: TGCGCCAGCAGCCAAGTGCGGGGGGGCTTGGAGACCCAGTACTTC
CDR3aa: CASSQVRGGLETQYF
v_gene: TRBV4-1
abundance: NA
d_gene: TRBD2
j_gene: TRBJ2-5

CDR3nt: TGTGCCAGCAGTTCCAGTGATTCCTACGAGCAGTACTTC
CDR3aa: CASSSSDSYEQYF
v_gene: TRBV28
abundance: NA
d_gene: NA
j_gene: TRBJ2-7

CDR3nt: TGTGCCAGCAGCCCTCCGGGGCTGCGCTCCTACGAGCAGTACTTC
CDR3aa: CASSPPGLRSYEQYF
v_gene: TRBV13
abundance: NA
d_gene: NA
j_gene: TRBJ2-7

CDR3nt: TGCAGTGCTAGGACAGACCCTTGGGGCTACACCTTC
CDR3aa: CSARTDPWGYTF
v_gene: TRBV20-1
abundance: NA
d_gene: NA
j_gene: TRBJ1-2

CDR3nt: TGTGCCAGCAGCTTAGTAGGGGGGACAGGGACTCTTAATGGCTACACCTTC
CDR3aa: CASSLVGGTGTLNGYTF
v_gene: TRBV7-2
abundance: NA
d_gene: TRBD1
j_gene: TRBJ1-2

CDR3nt: TGTGCCAGCAGCTTGGGGAACAGGCCGCAAAATTATAATTCACCCCTCCACTTT
CDR3aa: CASSLGNRPQNYNSPLHF
v_gene: TRBV5-5
abundance: few
d_gene: NA
j_gene: TRBJ1-6

CDR3nt: TGCGCCAGCAGCTTGGGGTCCAGCCAAGAGACCCAGTACTTC
CDR3aa: CASSLGSSQETQYF
v_gene: TRBV5-1
abundance: few
d_gene: NA
j_gene: TRBJ2-5

CDR3nt: TGCGCCAGCAGCTTGGACCGACAGGGGACCCCCCAGTACTTC
CDR3aa: CASSLDRQGTPQYF
v_gene: TRBV5-1
abundance: NA
d_gene: TRBD1
j_gene: TRBJ2-5

CDR3nt: TGTGCCAGCAGCGTCGGCGGGGGGGCGGGCGAGCAGTACTTC
CDR3aa: CASSVGGGAGEQYF
v_gene: TRBV9
abundance: NA
d_gene: TRBD2
j_gene: TRBJ2-7

CDR3nt: TGTGCCAGCAGCTTAAATCCCGGGGGCGGCGAGCAGTACTTC
CDR3aa: CASSLNPGGGEQYF
v_gene: TRBV7-9
abundance: NA
d_gene: NA
j_gene: TRBJ2-7

CDR3nt: TGTGCCAGCAGCCAAACCCAGTTGATCGGGGAGCTGTTTTTT
CDR3aa: CASSQTQLIGELFF
v_gene: TRBV4-2
abundance: NA
d_gene: NA
j_gene: TRBJ2-2